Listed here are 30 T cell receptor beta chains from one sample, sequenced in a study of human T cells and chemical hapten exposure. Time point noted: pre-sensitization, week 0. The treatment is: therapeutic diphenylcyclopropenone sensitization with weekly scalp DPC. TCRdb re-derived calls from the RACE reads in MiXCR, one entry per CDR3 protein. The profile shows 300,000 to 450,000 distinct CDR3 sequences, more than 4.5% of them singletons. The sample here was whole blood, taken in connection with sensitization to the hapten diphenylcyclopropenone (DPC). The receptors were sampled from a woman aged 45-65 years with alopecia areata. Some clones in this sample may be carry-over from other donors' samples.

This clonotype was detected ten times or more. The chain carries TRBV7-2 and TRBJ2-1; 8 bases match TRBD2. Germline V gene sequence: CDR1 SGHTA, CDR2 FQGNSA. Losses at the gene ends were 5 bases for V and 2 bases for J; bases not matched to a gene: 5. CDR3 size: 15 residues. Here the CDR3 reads CASSLSGNPYNEQFF. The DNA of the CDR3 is TGTGCCAGCAGCCTTAGCGGGAATCCCTACAATGAGCAGTTCTTC.

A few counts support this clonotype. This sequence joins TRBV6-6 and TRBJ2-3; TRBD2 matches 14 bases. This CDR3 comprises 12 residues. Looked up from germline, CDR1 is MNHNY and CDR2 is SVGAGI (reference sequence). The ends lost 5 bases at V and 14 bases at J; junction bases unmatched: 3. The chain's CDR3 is CASSEGLAGGYF. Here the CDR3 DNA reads TGTGCCAGCAGTGAAGGACTAGCGGGAGGGTATTTT.

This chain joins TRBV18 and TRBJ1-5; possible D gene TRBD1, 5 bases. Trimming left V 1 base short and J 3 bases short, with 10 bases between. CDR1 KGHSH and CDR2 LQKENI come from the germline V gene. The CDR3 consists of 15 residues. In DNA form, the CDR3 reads TGTGCCAGCTCACCACGGGGGACGGACAATCAGCCCCAGCATTTT. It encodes CASSPRGTDNQPQHF.

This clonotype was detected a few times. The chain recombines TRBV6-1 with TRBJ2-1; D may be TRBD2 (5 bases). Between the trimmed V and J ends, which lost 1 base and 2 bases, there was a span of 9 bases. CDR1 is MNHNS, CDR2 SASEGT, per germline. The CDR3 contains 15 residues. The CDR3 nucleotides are TGTGCCAGCAGTGAAGGAGGGAATGCCTACAATGAGCAGTTCTTC. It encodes CASSEGGNAYNEQFF.

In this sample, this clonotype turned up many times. The CDR3 region is CASTLGLENTGELFF. The CDR3, as DNA: TGTGCCAGCACTCTAGGACTGGAAAACACCGGGGAGCTGTTTTTT. The chain has TRBV18 and TRBJ2-2, with D maybe TRBD2 (5 bases). The length of the CDR3 is 15 residues. V gave up 8 bases and J gave up 2 bases, with 15 bases separating them. Per germline, CDR1 KGHSH and CDR2 LQKENI. Full variable domain (outside the CDR3, taken from reference TRBV18 and TRBJ2-2): NAGVMQNPRHLVRRRGQEARLRCSPMKGHSHVYWYRQLPEEGLKFMVYLQKENIIDESGMPKERFSAEFPKEGPSILRIQQVVRGDSAAYFCASTLGLENTGELFFGEGSRLTVL.

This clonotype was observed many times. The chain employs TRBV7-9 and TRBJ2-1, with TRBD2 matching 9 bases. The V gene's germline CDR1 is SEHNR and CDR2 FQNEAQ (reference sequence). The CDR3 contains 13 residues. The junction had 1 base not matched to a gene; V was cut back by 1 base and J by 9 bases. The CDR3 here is CASSLGSGSEQFF. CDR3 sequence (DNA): TGTGCCAGCAGCTTAGGTAGCGGGAGTGAGCAGTTCTTC. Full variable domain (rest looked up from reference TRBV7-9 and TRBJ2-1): DTGVSQNPRHKITKRGQNVTFRCDPISEHNRLYWYRQTLGQGPEFLTYFQNEAQLEKSRLLSDRFSAERPKGSFSTLEIQRTEQGDSAMYLCASSLGSGSEQFFGPGTRLTVL.

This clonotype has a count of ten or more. The CDR3 loop reads CAILQDTGELFF. Here the CDR3 DNA reads TGTGCCATCCTCCAGGACACCGGGGAGCTGTTTTTT. The chain employs TRBV10-3 and TRBJ2-2; D unclear. The V gene lost 8 bases and the J gene lost 3 bases, with 7 bases spanning the gap. Per the germline V gene, CDR1 is ENHRY and CDR2 is SYGVKD. The CDR3 consists of 12 residues.

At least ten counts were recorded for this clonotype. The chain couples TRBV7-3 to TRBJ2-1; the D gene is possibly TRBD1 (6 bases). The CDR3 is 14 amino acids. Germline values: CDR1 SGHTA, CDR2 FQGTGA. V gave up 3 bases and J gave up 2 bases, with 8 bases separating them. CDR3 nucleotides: TGTGCCAGCAGCTTCAAGGGGGCCTACAATGAGCAGTTCTTC. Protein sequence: CASSFKGAYNEQFF.

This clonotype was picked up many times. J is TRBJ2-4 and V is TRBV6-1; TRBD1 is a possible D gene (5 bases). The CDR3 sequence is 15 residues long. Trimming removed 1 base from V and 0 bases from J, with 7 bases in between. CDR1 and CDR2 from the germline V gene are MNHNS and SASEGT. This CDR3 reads CASSEDQGAKNIQYF. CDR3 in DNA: TGTGCCAGCAGTGAAGATCAGGGAGCCAAAAACATTCAGTACTTC.

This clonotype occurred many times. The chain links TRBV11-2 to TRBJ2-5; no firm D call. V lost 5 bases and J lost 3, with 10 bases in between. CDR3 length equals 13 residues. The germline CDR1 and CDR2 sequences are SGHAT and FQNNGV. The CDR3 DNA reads TGTGCCAGCAGCCAAGCGTTCAAAGAGACCCAGTACTTC. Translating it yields CASSQAFKETQYF.

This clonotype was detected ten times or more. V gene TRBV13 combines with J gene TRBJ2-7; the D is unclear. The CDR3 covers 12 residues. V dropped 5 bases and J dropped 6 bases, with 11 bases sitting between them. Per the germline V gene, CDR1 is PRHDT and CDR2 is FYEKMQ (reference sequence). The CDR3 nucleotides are TGTGCCAGCAGCCTTGAAGCCTCCGAGCAGTACTTC. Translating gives CASSLEASEQYF.

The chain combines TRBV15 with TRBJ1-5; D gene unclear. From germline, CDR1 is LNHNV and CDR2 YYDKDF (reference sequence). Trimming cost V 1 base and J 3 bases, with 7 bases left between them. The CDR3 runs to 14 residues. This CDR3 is CATSRGGINQPQHF. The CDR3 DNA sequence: TGTGCCACCAGCAGAGGCGGAATCAATCAGCCCCAGCATTTT.

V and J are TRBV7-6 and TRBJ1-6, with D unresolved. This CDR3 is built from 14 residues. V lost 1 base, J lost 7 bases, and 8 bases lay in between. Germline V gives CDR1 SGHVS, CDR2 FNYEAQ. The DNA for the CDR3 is TGTGCCAGCAGCTTAGAAGGCCAAAATTCACCCCTCCACTTT. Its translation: CASSLEGQNSPLHF.

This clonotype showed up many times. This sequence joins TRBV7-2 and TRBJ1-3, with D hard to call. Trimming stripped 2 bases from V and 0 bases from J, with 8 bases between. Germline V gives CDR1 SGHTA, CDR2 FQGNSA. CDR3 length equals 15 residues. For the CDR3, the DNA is TGTGCCAGCAGCTTAAGAGGCAGCTCTGGAAACACCATATATTTT. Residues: CASSLRGSSGNTIYF.

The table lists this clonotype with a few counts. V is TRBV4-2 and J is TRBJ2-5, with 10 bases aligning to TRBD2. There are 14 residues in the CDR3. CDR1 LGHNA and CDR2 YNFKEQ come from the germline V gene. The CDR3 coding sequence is TGTAGGATCGGAGCCAAGAAGCGGGGGGGTTACCAGTACTTC. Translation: CRIGAKKRGGYQYF.

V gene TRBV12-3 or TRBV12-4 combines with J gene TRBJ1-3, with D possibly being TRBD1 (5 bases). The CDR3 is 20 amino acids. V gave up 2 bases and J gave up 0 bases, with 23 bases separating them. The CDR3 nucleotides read TGTGCCAGCAGTTTAATCGGCAGGGCCCCATCCTTGAGCTCTGGAAACACCATATATTTT. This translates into CASSLIGRAPSLSSGNTIYF.

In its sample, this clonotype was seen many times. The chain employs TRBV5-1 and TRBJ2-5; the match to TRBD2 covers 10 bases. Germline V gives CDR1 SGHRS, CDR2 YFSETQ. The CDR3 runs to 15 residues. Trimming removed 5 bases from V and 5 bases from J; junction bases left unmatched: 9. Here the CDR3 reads CASSYSGGAVETQYF. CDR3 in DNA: TGCGCCAGCAGTTACAGCGGGGGGGCCGTGGAGACCCAGTACTTC.

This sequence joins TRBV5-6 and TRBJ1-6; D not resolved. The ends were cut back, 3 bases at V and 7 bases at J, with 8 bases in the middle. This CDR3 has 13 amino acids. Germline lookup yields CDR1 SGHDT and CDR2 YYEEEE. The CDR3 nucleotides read TGTGCCAGCAGCTATTACGGGAATTCACCCCTCCACTTT. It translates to CASSYYGNSPLHF.

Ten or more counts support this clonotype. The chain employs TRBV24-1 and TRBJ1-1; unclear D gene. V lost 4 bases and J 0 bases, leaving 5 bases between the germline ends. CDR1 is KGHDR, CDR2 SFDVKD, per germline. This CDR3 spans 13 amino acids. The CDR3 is CATSEGMNTEAFF. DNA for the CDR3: TGTGCCACCAGTGAAGGGATGAACACTGAAGCTTTCTTT.

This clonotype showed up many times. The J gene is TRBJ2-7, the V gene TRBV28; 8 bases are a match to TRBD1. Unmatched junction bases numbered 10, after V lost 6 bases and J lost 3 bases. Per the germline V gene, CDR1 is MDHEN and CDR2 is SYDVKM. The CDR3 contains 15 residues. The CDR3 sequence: CASRLTTGQVYEQYF. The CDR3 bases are TGTGCCAGCAGACTGACGACGGGACAGGTCTACGAGCAGTACTTC.

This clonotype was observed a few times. The CDR3 nucleotides are TGTGCCAGCAGCCAAGATCCCAGGGGAGGAGATACGCAGTATTTT. It codes for CASSQDPRGGDTQYF. The rearrangement links TRBV3-1 to TRBJ2-3; either TRBD1 or TRBD2 may fit D (6 bases each). The germline gives CDR1 LGHDT, CDR2 YNNKEL (reference sequence). The CDR3 contains 15 residues. V was clipped by 0 bases and J by 5 bases, with 12 bases between them.

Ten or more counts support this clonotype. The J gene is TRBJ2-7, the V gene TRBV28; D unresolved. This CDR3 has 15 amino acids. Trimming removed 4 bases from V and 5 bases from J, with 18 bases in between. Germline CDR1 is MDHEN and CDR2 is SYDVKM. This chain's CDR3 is CASSSPAHPPHEQYF. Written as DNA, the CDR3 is TGTGCCAGCAGTTCACCGGCGCACCCTCCCCACGAGCAGTACTTC.

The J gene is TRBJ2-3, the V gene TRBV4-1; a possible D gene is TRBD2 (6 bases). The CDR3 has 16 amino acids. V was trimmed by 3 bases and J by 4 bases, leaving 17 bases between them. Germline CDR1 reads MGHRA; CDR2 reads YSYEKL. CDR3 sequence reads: CASSQTRGSGADTQYF. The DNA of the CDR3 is TGCGCCAGCAGCCAGACCCGCGGTAGCGGCGCAGATACGCAGTATTTT.

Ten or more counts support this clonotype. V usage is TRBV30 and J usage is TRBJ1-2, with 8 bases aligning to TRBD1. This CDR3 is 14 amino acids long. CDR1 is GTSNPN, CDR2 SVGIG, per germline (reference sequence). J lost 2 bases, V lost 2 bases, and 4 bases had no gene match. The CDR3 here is CAWSPRTGNYGYTF. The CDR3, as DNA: TGTGCCTGGAGTCCGAGGACAGGGAACTATGGCTACACCTTC.

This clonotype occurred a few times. The CDR3 is CSARTGVGFEKLFF. The CDR3 DNA is TGCAGTGCCAGGACAGGGGTCGGTTTTGAAAAACTGTTTTTT. The chain recombines TRBV20-1 with TRBJ1-4; 9 bases agree with TRBD1. The junction had 9 bases not matched to a gene; V was cut back by 6 bases and J by 7 bases. Germline V gene sequence: CDR1 DFQATT, CDR2 SNEGSKA (reference sequence). This CDR3 is built from 14 residues.

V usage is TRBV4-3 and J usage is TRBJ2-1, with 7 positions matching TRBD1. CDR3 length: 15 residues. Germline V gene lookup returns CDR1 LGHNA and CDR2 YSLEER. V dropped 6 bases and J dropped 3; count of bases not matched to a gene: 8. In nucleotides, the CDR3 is TGCGCCAGCAGTCGCCAGGGGGACAGCTACAATGAGCAGTTCTTC. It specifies CASSRQGDSYNEQFF.

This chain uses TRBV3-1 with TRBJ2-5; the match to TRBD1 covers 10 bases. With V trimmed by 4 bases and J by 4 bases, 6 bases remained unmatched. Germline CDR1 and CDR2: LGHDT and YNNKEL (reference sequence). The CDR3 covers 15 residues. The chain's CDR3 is CASSPRRDRGETQYF. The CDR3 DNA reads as TGTGCCAGCAGCCCCCGCCGGGACAGGGGAGAGACCCAGTACTTC.

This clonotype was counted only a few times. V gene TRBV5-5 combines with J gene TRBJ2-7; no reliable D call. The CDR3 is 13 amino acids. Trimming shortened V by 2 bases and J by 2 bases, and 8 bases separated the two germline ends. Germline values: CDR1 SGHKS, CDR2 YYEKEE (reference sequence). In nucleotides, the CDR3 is TGTGCCAGCAGCTTCTCCACTACCTACGAGCAGTACTTC. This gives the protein CASSFSTTYEQYF. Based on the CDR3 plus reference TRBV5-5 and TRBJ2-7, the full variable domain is DAGVTQSPTHLIKTRGQQVTLRCSPISGHKSVSWYQQVLGQGPQFIFQYYEKEERGRGNFPDRFSARQFPNYSSELNVNALLLGDSALYLCASSFSTTYEQYFGPGTRLTVT.

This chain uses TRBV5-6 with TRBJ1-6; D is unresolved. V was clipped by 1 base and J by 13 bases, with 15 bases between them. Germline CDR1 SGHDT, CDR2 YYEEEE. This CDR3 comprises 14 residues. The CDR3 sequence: CASSLSSSIHPLHF. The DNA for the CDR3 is TGTGCCAGCAGCTTGTCCAGTTCAATTCACCCCCTCCACTTT.

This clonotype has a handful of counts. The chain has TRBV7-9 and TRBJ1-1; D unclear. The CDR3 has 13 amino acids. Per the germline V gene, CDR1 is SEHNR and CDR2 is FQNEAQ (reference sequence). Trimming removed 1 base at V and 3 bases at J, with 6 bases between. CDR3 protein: CASSLEEDTEAFF. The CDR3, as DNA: TGTGCCAGCAGCTTAGAAGAGGACACTGAAGCTTTCTTT.